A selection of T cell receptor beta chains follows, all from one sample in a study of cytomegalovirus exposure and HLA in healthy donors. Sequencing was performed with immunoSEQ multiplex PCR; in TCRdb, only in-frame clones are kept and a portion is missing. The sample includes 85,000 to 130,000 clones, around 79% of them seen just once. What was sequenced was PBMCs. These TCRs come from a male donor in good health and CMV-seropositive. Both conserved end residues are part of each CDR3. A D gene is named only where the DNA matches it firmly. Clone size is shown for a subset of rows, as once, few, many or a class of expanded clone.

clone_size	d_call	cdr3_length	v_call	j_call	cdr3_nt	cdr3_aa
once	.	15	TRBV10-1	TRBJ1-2	TGCGCCAGCAGTGAGTCCCCGCCCGGGGGGTATGGCTACACCTTC	CASSESPPGGYGYTF
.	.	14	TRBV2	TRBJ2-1	TGTGCCGGAGACGACCGTTCCCCTTCCAATGAGCAGTTCTTC	CAGDDRSPSNEQFF
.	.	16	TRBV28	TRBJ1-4	TGTGCCAGCAGTTCTCGGACTAACCATTCAAATGAAAAACTGTTTTTT	CASSSRTNHSNEKLFF
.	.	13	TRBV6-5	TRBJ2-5	TGTGCCAGCAGCCTAGGATGGCGCGAGACCCAGTACTTC	CASSLGWRETQYF
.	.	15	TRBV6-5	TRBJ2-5	TGTGCCAGCAGTTACTCGCGGGCGTCCGGGGAGACCCAGTACTTC	CASSYSRASGETQYF
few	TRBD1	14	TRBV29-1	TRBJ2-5	TGCAGCGTTGAAGGGGGACAGGGAGGAGAGACCCAGTACTTC	CSVEGGQGGETQYF
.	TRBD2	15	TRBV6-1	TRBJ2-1	TGTGCCAGCAGTGTCGCGGGGGGGCGCTTCGTTGAGCAGTTCTTC	CASSVAGGRFVEQFF
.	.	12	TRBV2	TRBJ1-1	TGTGCCAGCAGTGACCAGGGTGGAGAAGCTTTCTTT	CASSDQGGEAFF
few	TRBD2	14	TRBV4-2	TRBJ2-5	TGTGCCAGCAGCCAAGTACTAGCGGGGGGGACCCAGTACTTC	CASSQVLAGGTQYF
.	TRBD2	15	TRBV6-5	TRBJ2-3	TGTGCCAGCAGTTACTCGGGGGGGATCACAGATACGCAGTATTTT	CASSYSGGITDTQYF
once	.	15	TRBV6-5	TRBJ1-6	TGTGCCAGCAGTTACGCAACTAACAGGGCATCACCCCTCCACTTT	CASSYATNRASPLHF
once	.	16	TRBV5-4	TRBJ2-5	TGTGCCAGCAGCTTAACACAGGGTTTAATCCAAGAGACCCAGTACTTC	CASSLTQGLIQETQYF
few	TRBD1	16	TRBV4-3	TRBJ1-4	TGCGCCAGCAGCCAAGGAGCAGGGGGGCTTGGTGAAAAACTGTTTTTT	CASSQGAGGLGEKLFF
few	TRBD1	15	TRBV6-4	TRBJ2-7	TGTGCCAGCAGTTACCGGACAGGGACTTACTACGAGCAGTACTTC	CASSYRTGTYYEQYF
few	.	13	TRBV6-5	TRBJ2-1	TGTGCCAGCACCCCAGGGGTTTACAATGAGCAGTTCTTC	CASTPGVYNEQFF
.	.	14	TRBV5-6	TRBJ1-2	TGTGCCAGCAGCTTGGCCATAGCCCCCGGGGGCTACACCTTC	CASSLAIAPGGYTF
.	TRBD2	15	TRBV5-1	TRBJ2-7	TGCGCCAGCAGCTTCGGGGGGGAACTTTCCTACGAGCAGTACTTC	CASSFGGELSYEQYF
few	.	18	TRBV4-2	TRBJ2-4	TGTGCCAGCAGCCAAGATCGCGTGGGAGCCATAGCCAAAAACATTCAGTACTTC	CASSQDRVGAIAKNIQYF
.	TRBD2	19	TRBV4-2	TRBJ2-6	TGTGCCAGCAGAAGCGTTTTAGACCGTCGGGGGGCTGGGGCCAACGTCCTGACTTTC	CASRSVLDRRGAGANVLTF
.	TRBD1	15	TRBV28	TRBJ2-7	TGTGCCAGCAGTTCCCCGGGACAGAGCTCCTACGAGCAGTACTTC	CASSSPGQSSYEQYF
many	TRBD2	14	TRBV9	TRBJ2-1	TGTGCCAGCAGCGACCCTTTGAGCGGGGGTCGGCAGTTCTTC	CASSDPLSGGRQFF
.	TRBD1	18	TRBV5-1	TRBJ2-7	TGCGCCAGCAGCTTGGAACTACCCGGGACAGTGAGCTCCTACGAGCAGTACTTC	CASSLELPGTVSSYEQYF